The 23 T cell receptor beta chains in this list originate from one sample, sequenced in a study of shared clonotypes between healthy human individuals. Clones were sequenced by immunoSEQ multiplex PCR, and TCRdb holds only the in-frame ones, with some missing. The table lists 1,400,000 or so clones, approximately 98.5% of them singletons. The sample consisted of naive CD4+ T cells sorted from blood. This sample's subset: CD45RA+ positively selected. Every receptor here comes from a man younger than 40 in good health.

This rearrangement joins TRBV7-9 to TRBJ2-2; perhaps D is TRBD1 or TRBD2 (6 bases each). Per the germline V gene, CDR1 is SEHNR and CDR2 is FQNEAQ (reference sequence). The ends were cut back, 1 base at V and 7 bases at J, with 10 bases in the middle. The CDR3 extends over 14 amino acids. The CDR3 loop reads CASSLGTAGGELFF. The CDR3 bases are TGTGCCAGCAGCTTAGGGACAGCGGGCGGGGAGCTGTTTTTT.

V and J are TRBV5-4 and TRBJ1-1; D ambiguous. CDR3 size: 14 residues. The V end was cut by 0 bases, the J end by 0 bases, with 6 bases between. Germline CDR1 is SGHNT and CDR2 is YYREEE (reference sequence). CDR3 protein: CASSLDKVNTEAFF. DNA for the CDR3: TGTGCCAGCAGCTTGGACAAGGTGAACACTGAAGCTTTCTTT.

The chain is built from TRBV9 and TRBJ2-1; D ambiguous. The CDR3 covers 15 residues. Deletions cut 3 bases from V and 13 bases from J, with 23 bases between. Germline values: CDR1 SGDLS, CDR2 YYNGEE. The CDR3 loop is CASSEHESLPGRQFF. The DNA for the CDR3 is TGTGCCAGCAGCGAACACGAATCCTTACCAGGTAGACAGTTCTTC.

CDR3 DNA sequence: TGTGCCACCAGCACTAACATGGGGGAGCTGTTTTTT. Its translation is CATSTNMGELFF. J is TRBJ2-2 and V is TRBV15; no clear D. Trimming removed 4 bases from V and 8 bases from J, with 8 bases in between. CDR1 is LNHNV, CDR2 YYDKDF, per germline (reference sequence). This CDR3 region has 12 residues.

V usage is TRBV28 and J usage is TRBJ2-3; perhaps D is TRBD1 or TRBD2 (6 bases each). V gave up 4 bases and J gave up 0 bases, with 14 bases separating them. The germline V gene has CDR1 MDHEN and CDR2 SYDVKM. The CDR3 runs to 16 residues. CDR3 protein: CASSSPGARSTDTQYF. The DNA for the CDR3 is TGTGCCAGCAGTTCCCCGGGGGCTAGAAGCACAGATACGCAGTATTTT.

The chain combines TRBV6-5 with TRBJ1-1; no clear D gene. Germline values: CDR1 MNHEY, CDR2 SVGAGI. Trimming removed 0 bases from V and 1 base from J, with 9 bases in between. This CDR3 region has 15 residues. DNA for the CDR3: TGTGCCAGCAGTTACTCAGCTCCAGGGAACACTGAAGCTTTCTTT. It specifies CASSYSAPGNTEAFF.

The chain is built from TRBV7-2 and TRBJ1-2; D uncertain. CDR1 is SGHTA and CDR2 is FQGNSA in the germline V gene. V was shortened by 1 base and J by 2 bases, with 11 bases between the two germline ends. This CDR3 has 15 amino acids. CDR3 sequence: CASSLGPTGNYGYTF. CDR3 nucleotides: TGTGCCAGCAGCTTAGGGCCCACTGGGAACTATGGCTACACCTTC. Variable domain in full (rest from reference TRBV7-2 and TRBJ1-2): GAGVSQSPSNKVTEKGKDVELRCDPISGHTALYWYRQSLGQGLEFLIYFQGNSAPDKSGLPSDRFSAERTGGSVSTLTIQRTQQEDSAVYLCASSLGPTGNYGYTFGSGTRLTVV.

The rearrangement uses TRBV27 and TRBJ2-1; D gene ambiguous. This CDR3 spans 12 amino acids. Germline values: CDR1 MNHEY, CDR2 SMNVEV (reference sequence). Trimming took off 9 bases at V and 5 bases at J, with 11 bases between the two ends. The CDR3 is CARTLTDNEQFF. CDR3 coding DNA: TGTGCCAGGACCTTGACTGACAATGAGCAGTTCTTC.

The V and J genes are TRBV5-1 and TRBJ2-1; D unresolved. V was trimmed by 0 bases and J by 0 bases, leaving 10 bases between them. The CDR3 length is 16 residues. CDR1 SGHRS and CDR2 YFSETQ come from the germline V gene. In DNA form, the CDR3 reads TGCGCCAGCAGCTTGGAGGGCGATAGCTCCTACAATGAGCAGTTCTTC. Residues: CASSLEGDSSYNEQFF.

V and J are TRBV10-3 and TRBJ2-3; 7 positions agree with TRBD2. Trimming took 2 bases from V and 0 from J; bases not matched to a gene: 8. The CDR3 loop spans 17 amino acids. The germline V gene has CDR1 ENHRY and CDR2 SYGVKD. The CDR3 sequence is CAISEKTSSLSTDTQYF. The DNA for the CDR3 is TGTGCCATCAGTGAGAAGACTAGCTCCCTAAGCACAGATACGCAGTATTTT.

V is TRBV5-1 and J is TRBJ2-7, with TRBD2 matching 13 bases. From germline, CDR1 is SGHRS and CDR2 YFSETQ. The CDR3 covers 16 residues. V gave up 4 bases and J gave up 3 bases; unmatched junction bases: 7. CDR3 amino acids: CASSIALAGGFYEQYF. CDR3 sequence (DNA): TGCGCCAGCAGCATCGCACTAGCGGGAGGGTTCTACGAGCAGTACTTC.

The chain is built from TRBV7-2 and TRBJ2-7; D uncertain. CDR1 is SGHTA, CDR2 FQGNSA, per germline. Trimming took 5 bases from V and 2 from J, leaving 13 bases between them. This CDR3 comprises 14 residues. CDR3 in DNA: TGTGCCAGCAGCCAACCGGAGCTGGCCTACGAGCAGTACTTC. It is translated as CASSQPELAYEQYF.

The rearrangement uses TRBV19 and TRBJ2-7; 12 bases line up with TRBD2. V shed 5 bases, J shed 0 bases, and the junction held 8 bases outside the gene matches. The CDR3 has 17 residues. The germline V gene has CDR1 LNHDA and CDR2 SQIVND (reference sequence). CDR3 region: CASSLRTSGTHSYEQYF. The CDR3 DNA reads TGTGCCAGTAGTCTGAGGACTAGCGGGACTCACTCCTACGAGCAGTACTTC.

The rearrangement links TRBV28 to TRBJ2-7; maybe TRBD2 (6 bases). The CDR3 has 12 residues. Per germline, CDR1 MDHEN and CDR2 SYDVKM. Trimming removed 8 bases from V and 4 bases from J, with 12 bases in between. CDR3 sequence (DNA): TGTGCCAGCGGCACTGGGGGGTACGAGCAGTACTTC. Its protein product is CASGTGGYEQYF. The full variable domain, rest sourced from reference TRBV28 and TRBJ2-7, is DVKVTQSSRYLVKRTGEKVFLECVQDMDHENMFWYRQDPGLGLRLIYFSYDVKMKEKGDIPEGYSVSREKKERFSLILESASTNQTSMYLCASGTGGYEQYFGPGTRLTVT.

This clone was seen a single time. CDR3 residues: CASSNRQGPYEQYF. CDR3 nucleotides: TGTGCCAGCAGTAACCGACAGGGGCCCTACGAGCAGTACTTC. The chain uses TRBV7-9 and TRBJ2-7; 8 positions match TRBD1. Trimming took 6 bases from V and 2 from J; bases not matched to a gene: 6. The CDR3 is made up of 14 amino acids. Looked up from germline, CDR1 is SEHNR and CDR2 is FQNEAQ (reference sequence).

This chain uses TRBV7-9 with TRBJ1-3; D unclear. The V end lost 1 base, the J end lost 0 bases, and 7 bases lay between the germline ends. This CDR3 has 15 residues. In germline, CDR1 is SEHNR, CDR2 FQNEAQ (reference sequence). The CDR3 DNA follows: TGTGCCAGCAGCTTAGGCGGGAACTCTGGAAACACCATATATTTT. Its protein is CASSLGGNSGNTIYF.

The V and J genes are TRBV2 and TRBJ2-1, with 9 bases that match TRBD1. The CDR3 covers 14 residues. The V segment lost 9 bases and the J segment 2 bases; nucleotides outside the gene matches: 5. Germline CDR1 SNHLY, CDR2 FYNNEI. CDR3 residues: CARDRTGAYNEQFF. CDR3 sequence (DNA): TGTGCCAGGGATCGGACAGGGGCCTACAATGAGCAGTTCTTC.

This clone has just one count. The genes are TRBV27 and TRBJ2-1, with a weak D call TRBD2 (5 bases). In germline, CDR1 is MNHEY, CDR2 SMNVEV (reference sequence). The CDR3 sequence is 13 residues long. V lost 8 bases and J lost 6, with 14 bases in between. The CDR3 DNA sequence: TGTGCCAGCGAACACCCCACTAGCAATGAGCAGTTCTTC. This codes for CASEHPTSNEQFF.

This chain uses TRBV7-9 with TRBJ2-7, with TRBD2 matching over 10 bases. J gave up 2 bases and V 5 bases, and 12 bases lay outside the gene matches. The CDR3 has 17 residues. Per the germline V gene, CDR1 is SEHNR and CDR2 is FQNEAQ (reference sequence). The chain's CDR3 is CASSPQLTSGAAYEQYF. CDR3 nucleotides: TGTGCCAGCAGCCCACAGCTTACTAGCGGGGCGGCCTACGAGCAGTACTTC.

This chain connects TRBV28 to TRBJ2-7; D unclear. The ends were cut back, 6 bases at V and 4 bases at J, with 16 bases in the middle. CDR1 is MDHEN, CDR2 SYDVKM, per germline. This CDR3 contains 14 residues. The CDR3 here is CASSIPGPPYEQYF. For the CDR3, the DNA is TGTGCCAGCAGCATACCGGGCCCACCTTACGAGCAGTACTTC.

The V call is TRBV7-2, the J call TRBJ2-3, with unresolved D. The CDR3 is 14 amino acids. V was trimmed by 2 bases and J by 11 bases, leaving 17 bases between them. CDR1 is SGHTA and CDR2 is FQGNSA in the germline V gene. The CDR3: CASSLSQTRKEQYF. The CDR3 DNA follows: TGTGCCAGCAGCTTATCCCAGACTCGGAAAGAGCAGTATTTT.

V and J are TRBV7-6 and TRBJ2-3, with D perhaps TRBD1 (7 bases). The CDR3 has 15 residues. V gave up 5 bases and J gave up 5 bases, with 17 bases separating them. Germline V lookup: CDR1 SGHVS, CDR2 FNYEAQ. Written as DNA, the CDR3 is TGTGCCAGCAGCGGGACAGTGGCGGGGTTAGATACGCAGTATTTT. Its protein is CASSGTVAGLDTQYF. The full variable domain, completed using reference TRBV7-6 and TRBJ2-3, is GAGVSQSPRYKVTKRGQDVALRCDPISGHVSLYWYRQALGQGPEFLTYFNYEAQQDKSGLPNDRFSAERPEGSISTLTIQRTEQRDSAMYRCASSGTVAGLDTQYFGPGTRLTVL.

The chain links TRBV14 to TRBJ1-4; no clear D. The CDR3 is 16 residues long. Trimming removed 3 bases from V and 2 bases from J, with 13 bases in between. Germline V gives CDR1 SGHDN, CDR2 FVKESK. This chain's CDR3 is CASSHLGGDTNEKLFF. Here the CDR3 DNA reads TGTGCCAGCAGCCACCTCGGAGGAGACACTAATGAAAAACTGTTTTTT.